This T cell receptor beta chain was captured in a study of cytomegalovirus exposure and HLA in healthy donors. General study findings and limits: Near-uniform donor sequencing depth was presumed by presence/absence analyses.

About this clone: Its antigen is as yet unknown.

Trimming pared 0 bases from V and 5 bases from J, leaving 15 bases between. Germline V gene sequence: CDR1 SGHKS, CDR2 YYEKEE (reference sequence). This CDR3 contains 16 residues. Each donor's status was that of a healthy bone marrow donor. In the PCR, 60 Vbeta and 13 Jbeta primers were used. In the original processing: In a later analysis, roughly 11 million of tens of millions of unique beta chains occurred in at least two donors. Generated by immunoSEQ multiplex PCR, the TCRdb table keeps only in-frame clones and is missing some. V and J calls and clone size follow that table, whereas D and trimming were derived from the DNA. The data contain approximately 110,000 clones, about 82% of them singletons.

This TCR was sampled from a man aged 45 to 65 in good health and CMV-seronegative. V is TRBV5-5 and J is TRBJ2-1, with D perhaps matching TRBD2 (7 bases). Specimen: PBMCs. The CDR3 DNA is TGTGCCAGCAGCTTGGGTCGGGGGGCGGTTGACAATGAGCAGTTCTTC. This sequence encodes CASSLGRGAVDNEQFF.